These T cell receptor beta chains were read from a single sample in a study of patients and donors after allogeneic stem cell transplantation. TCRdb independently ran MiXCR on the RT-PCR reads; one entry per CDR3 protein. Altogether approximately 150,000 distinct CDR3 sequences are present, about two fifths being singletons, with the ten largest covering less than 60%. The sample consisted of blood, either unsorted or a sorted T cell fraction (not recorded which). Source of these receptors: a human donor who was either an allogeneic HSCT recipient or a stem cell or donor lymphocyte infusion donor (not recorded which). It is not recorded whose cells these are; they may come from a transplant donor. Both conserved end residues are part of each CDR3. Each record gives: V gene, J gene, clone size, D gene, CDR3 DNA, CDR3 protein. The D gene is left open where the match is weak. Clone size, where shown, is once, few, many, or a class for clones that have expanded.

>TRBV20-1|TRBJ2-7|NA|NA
TGCAGTGCTCTAGGGGACCGACCCTACGAGCAGTACTTC
CSALGDRPYEQYF
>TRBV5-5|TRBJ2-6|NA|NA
TGTGCCAGCAGCCCGGGACTTGCCTCTGGGGCCAACGTCCTGACTTTC
CASSPGLASGANVLTF
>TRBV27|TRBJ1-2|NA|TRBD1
TGTGCCAGCCAGGGGGCCTATGGCTACACCTTC
CASQGAYGYTF
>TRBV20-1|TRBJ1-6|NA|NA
TGCAGTGCCCCGCAGGGAGGCAATTCACCCCTCCACTTT
CSAPQGGNSPLHF
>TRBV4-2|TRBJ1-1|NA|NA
TGTGCCAGCAGCCAAGATCGGTTTCTCGACAGCCTGAACACTGAAGCTTTCTTT
CASSQDRFLDSLNTEAFF
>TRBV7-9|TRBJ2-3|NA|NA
TGTGCCAGCAGCCCCCCCGACGGGGGCCTCACAGATACGCAGTATTTT
CASSPPDGGLTDTQYF
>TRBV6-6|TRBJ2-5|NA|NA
TGTGCCAGCAGTACTCCACTAGTGTCCCAGTACTTC
CASSTPLVSQYF
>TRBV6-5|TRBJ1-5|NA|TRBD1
TGTGCCAGCAGTAGAGGGGGCCCCAATCAGCCCCAGCATTTT
CASSRGGPNQPQHF
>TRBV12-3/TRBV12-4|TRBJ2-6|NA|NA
TGTGCCAGCAGTTTAAGGGGCAATGGGGCCAACGTCCTGACTTTC
CASSLRGNGANVLTF
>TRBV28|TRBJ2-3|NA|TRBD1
TGTGCCAGCAGTTTAAGGGACAGACCCACAGATACGCAGTATTTT
CASSLRDRPTDTQYF
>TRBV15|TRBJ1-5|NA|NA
TGTGCCACCAGCAGGGACATAGATCAGCCCCAGCATTTT
CATSRDIDQPQHF
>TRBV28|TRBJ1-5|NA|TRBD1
TGTGCCAGCAGACAGCCGGGACAGGGGGCAGGGCAGCCCCAGCATTTT
CASRQPGQGAGQPQHF
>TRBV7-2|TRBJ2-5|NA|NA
TGTGCCAGCAGCTTAGTGAGTCTCCAAGAGACCCAGTACTTC
CASSLVSLQETQYF
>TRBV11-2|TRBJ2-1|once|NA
TGTGCCAGCAGCCCGGAGGGGGATGAGCAGTTCTTC
CASSPEGDEQFF
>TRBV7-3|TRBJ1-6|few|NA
TGTGCCAGCAGCCTCTCCCCCGGGGAAAATTCACCCCTCCACTTT
CASSLSPGENSPLHF
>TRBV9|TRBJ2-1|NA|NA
TGTGCCAGCAGCGATCGGGACGGCCCGAATGAGCAGTTCTTC
CASSDRDGPNEQFF
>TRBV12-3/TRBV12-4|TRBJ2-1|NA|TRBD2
TGTGCCAGCAGTCTAGGACTAGCGGGGGGGCCCGCCTACAATGAGCAGTTCTTC
CASSLGLAGGPAYNEQFF
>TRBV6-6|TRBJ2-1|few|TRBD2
TGTGCCAGCAGATCCCAGCGGGGGCGGCCCGTATACAATGAGCAGTTCTTC
CASRSQRGRPVYNEQFF
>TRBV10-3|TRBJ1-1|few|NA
TGTGCCATCAGCCCCGCGGGAGAGAACACTGAAGCTTTCTTT
CAISPAGENTEAFF
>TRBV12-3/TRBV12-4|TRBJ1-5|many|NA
TGTGCCAGCAGTACAGGGAGCAATCAGCCCCAGCATTTT
CASSTGSNQPQHF
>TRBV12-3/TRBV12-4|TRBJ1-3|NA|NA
TGTGCCAGCAGGCCCCCCGGGAGCTCTGGAAACACCATATATTTT
CASRPPGSSGNTIYF
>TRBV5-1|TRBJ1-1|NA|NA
TGCGCCAGCAGCTGGGGATTGGGGGCCGGACCTGAAGCTTTCTTT
CASSWGLGAGPEAFF
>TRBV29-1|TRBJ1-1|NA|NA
TGCAGCGTTACCTGGGGAGGGAGTGGTACTGAAGCTTTCTTT
CSVTWGGSGTEAFF
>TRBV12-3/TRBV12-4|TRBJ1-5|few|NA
TGTGCCAGCACCGGGACGGGCGGTCAGCCCCAGCATTTT
CASTGTGGQPQHF
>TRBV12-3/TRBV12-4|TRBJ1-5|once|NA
TGTGCCAGCAGTCCCCAGACAGGAAATAGCAATCAGCCCCAGCATTTT
CASSPQTGNSNQPQHF
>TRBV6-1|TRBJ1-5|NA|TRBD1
TGTGCCAGCGACAGGGCTAGCAATCAGCCCCAGCATTTT
CASDRASNQPQHF
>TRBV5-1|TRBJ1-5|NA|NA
TGCGCCAGCAGGGTAGAATTAAATCAGCCCCAGCATTTT
CASRVELNQPQHF
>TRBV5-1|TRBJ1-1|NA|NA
TGCGCCAGCAGCGTACAAAAGCCCGCTGAAGCTTTCTTT
CASSVQKPAEAFF
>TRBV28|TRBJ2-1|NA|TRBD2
TGTGCCAGCGCTAGCGGGGACGAGCAGTTCTTC
CASASGDEQFF
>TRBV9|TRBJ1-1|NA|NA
TGTGCCAGCAGCGTCGCGGGGGGCCCGAACACTGAAGCTTTCTTT
CASSVAGGPNTEAFF
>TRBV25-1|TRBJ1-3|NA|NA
TGTGCCAGCAGTGCGGACAGTGGGGCAGGAAACACCATATATTTT
CASSADSGAGNTIYF
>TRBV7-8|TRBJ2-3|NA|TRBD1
TGTGCCAGCAGCCAGGGGGCCGTCACAGATACGCAGTATTTT
CASSQGAVTDTQYF
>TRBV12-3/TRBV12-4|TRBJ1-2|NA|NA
TGTGCCAGCAGTTTTGGGACTAACTATGGCTACACCTTC
CASSFGTNYGYTF
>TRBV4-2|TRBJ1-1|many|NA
TGTGCCAGCAGCCAAGATGGCGGGGCTGAAGCTTTCTTT
CASSQDGGAEAFF
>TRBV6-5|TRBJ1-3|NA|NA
TGTGCCAGCAGCTTACAGGGTATAGCTGGAAACACCATATATTTT
CASSLQGIAGNTIYF
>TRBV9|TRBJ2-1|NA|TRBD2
TGTGCCAGCAGCTTCGCGGGACTACCTTACAATGAGCAGTTCTTC
CASSFAGLPYNEQFF
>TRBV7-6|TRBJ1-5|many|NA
TGTGCCAGCAGCTCTCCTGGGCTAAATCAGCCCCAGCATTTT
CASSSPGLNQPQHF
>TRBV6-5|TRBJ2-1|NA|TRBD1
TGTGCCAGCAGTTACTCGCCGGACAGGGGTTACAATGAGCAGTTCTTC
CASSYSPDRGYNEQFF
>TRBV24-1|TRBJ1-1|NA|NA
TGTGCCACCAGTGATTCCGGGACAACCCGTGAAGCTTTCTTT
CATSDSGTTREAFF
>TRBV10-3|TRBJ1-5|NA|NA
TGTGCCATCAGTGACGATTTAGGGCTAAATCAGCCCCAGCATTTT
CAISDDLGLNQPQHF